This T cell receptor beta chain stems from a study of blood T cell repertoires in COVID-19. Assay: immunoSEQ multiplex PCR; the TCRdb copy retains only in-frame clones and omits some. The table records around 300,000 clones, roughly 89% of them present only once. This CDR3 is 14 amino acids long. Germline V CDR1 and CDR2: SGHTS, YDEGEE. With 3 bases removed from V and 8 bases from J, the gap between germline ends came to 17 bases. This clone has just a few counts. The chain has TRBV5-8 and TRBJ1-2; D might be TRBD1 (6 bases). This clonotype originated in a woman in her thirties or forties who had recovered from COVID-19. Sequences were obtained from PBMCs or T cells enriched from blood (not recorded which). The CDR3 region has the DNA TGTGCCAGCAGCTCGTCGGACAGACGACAAGGCTACACCTTC. It specifies CASSSSDRRQGYTF. Together with reference TRBV5-8 and TRBJ1-2, the CDR3 gives the full variable domain: EAGVTQSPTHLIKTRGQQATLRCSPISGHTSVYWYQQALGLGLQFLLWYDEGEERNRGNFPPRFSGRQFPNYSSELNVNALELEDSALYLCASSSSDRRQGYTFGSGTRLTVV.